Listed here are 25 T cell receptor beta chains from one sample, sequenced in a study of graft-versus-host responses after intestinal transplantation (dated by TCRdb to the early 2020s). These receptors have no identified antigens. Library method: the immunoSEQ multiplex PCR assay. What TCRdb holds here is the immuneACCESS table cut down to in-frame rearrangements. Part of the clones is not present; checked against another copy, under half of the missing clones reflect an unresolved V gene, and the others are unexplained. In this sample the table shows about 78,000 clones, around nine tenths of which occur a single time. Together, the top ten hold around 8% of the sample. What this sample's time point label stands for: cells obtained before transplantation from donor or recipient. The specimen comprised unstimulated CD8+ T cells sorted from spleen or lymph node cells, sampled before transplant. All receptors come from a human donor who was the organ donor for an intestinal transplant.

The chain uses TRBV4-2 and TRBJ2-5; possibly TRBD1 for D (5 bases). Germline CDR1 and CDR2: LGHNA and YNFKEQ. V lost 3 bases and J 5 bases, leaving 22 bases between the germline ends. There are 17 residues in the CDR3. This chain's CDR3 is CASSQIDSVSWSETQYF. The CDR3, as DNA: TGTGCCAGCAGCCAGATAGACAGCGTTAGCTGGTCCGAGACCCAGTACTTC.

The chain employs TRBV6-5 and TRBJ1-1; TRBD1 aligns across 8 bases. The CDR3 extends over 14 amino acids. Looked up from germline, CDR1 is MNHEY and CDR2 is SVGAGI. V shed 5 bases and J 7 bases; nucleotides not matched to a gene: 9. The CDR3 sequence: CASSQRTGRVEAFF. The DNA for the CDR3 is TGTGCCAGCAGTCAACGGACAGGGAGAGTTGAAGCTTTCTTT.

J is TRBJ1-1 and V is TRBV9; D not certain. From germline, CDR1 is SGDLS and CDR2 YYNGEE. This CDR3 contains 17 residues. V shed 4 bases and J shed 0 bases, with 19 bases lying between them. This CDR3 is CASSPASDLRMNTEAFF. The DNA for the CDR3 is TGTGCCAGCAGCCCCGCGTCGGACTTGCGGATGAACACTGAAGCTTTCTTT.

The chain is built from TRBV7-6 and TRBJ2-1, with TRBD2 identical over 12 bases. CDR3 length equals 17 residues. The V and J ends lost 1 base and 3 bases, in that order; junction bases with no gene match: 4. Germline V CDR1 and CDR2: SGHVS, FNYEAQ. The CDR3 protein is CASSLGLAGGRYNEQFF. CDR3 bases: TGTGCCAGCAGCTTAGGGCTAGCGGGGGGGCGCTACAATGAGCAGTTCTTC.

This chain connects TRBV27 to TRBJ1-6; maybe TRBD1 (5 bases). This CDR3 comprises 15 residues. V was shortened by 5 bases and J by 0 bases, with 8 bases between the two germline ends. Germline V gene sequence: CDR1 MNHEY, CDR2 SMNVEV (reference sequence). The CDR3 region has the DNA TGTGCCAGCAGTCCTGGGACCTCCTATAATTCACCCCTCCACTTT. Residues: CASSPGTSYNSPLHF.

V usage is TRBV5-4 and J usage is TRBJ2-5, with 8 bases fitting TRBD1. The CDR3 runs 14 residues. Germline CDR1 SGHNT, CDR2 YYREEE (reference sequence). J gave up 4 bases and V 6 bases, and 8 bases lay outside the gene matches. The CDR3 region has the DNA TGTGCCAGCACCACCTGGACAGGGCGAGAGACCCAGTACTTC. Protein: CASTTWTGRETQYF. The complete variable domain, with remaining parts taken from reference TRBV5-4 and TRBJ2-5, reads ETGVTQSPTHLIKTRGQQVTLRCSSQSGHNTVSWYQQALGQGPQFIFQYYREEENGRGNFPPRFSGLQFPNYSSELNVNALELDDSALYLCASTTWTGRETQYFGPGTRLLVL.

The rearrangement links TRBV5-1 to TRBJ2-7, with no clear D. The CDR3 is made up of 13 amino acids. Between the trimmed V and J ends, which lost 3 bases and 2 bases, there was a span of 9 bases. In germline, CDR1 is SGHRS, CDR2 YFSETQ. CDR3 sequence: CASSSYLTYEQYF. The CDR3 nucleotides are TGCGCCAGCAGCTCCTACTTGACCTACGAGCAGTACTTC.

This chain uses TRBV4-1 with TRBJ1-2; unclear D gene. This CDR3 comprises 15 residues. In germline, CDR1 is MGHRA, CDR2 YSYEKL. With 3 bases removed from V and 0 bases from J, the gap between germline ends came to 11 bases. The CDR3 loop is CASSHRWSANYGYTF. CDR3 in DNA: TGCGCCAGCAGCCATCGATGGTCAGCTAACTATGGCTACACCTTC.

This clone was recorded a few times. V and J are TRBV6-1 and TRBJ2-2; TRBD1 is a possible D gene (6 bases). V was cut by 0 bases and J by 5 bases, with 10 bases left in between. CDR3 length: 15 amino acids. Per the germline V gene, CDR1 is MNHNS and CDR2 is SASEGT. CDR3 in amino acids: CASSEATGLTGELFF. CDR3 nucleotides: TGTGCCAGCAGTGAAGCGACAGGTCTTACCGGGGAGCTGTTTTTT.

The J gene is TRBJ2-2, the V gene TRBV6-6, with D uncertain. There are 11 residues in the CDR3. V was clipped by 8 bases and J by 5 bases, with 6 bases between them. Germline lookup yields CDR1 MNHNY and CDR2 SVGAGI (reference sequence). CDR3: CASGDTGELFF. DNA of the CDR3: TGTGCCAGCGGGGATACCGGGGAGCTGTTTTTT.

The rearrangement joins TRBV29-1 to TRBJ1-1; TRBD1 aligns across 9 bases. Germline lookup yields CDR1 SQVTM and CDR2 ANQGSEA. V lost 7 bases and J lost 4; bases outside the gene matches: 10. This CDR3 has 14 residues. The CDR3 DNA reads TGCAGCGGTGGATGGACAGGGGAGGGCACTGAAGCTTTCTTT. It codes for CSGGWTGEGTEAFF. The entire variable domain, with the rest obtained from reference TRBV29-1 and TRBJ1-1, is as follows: SAVISQKPSRDICQRGTSLTIQCQVDSQVTMMFWYRQQPGQSLTLIATANQGSEATYESGFVIDKFPISRPNLTFSTLTVSNMSPEDSSIYLCSGGWTGEGTEAFFGQGTRLTVV.

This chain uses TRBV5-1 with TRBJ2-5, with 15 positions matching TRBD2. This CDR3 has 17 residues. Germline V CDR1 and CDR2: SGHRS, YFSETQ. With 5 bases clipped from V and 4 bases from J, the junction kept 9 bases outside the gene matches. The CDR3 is CASSLGTSGGFGETQYF. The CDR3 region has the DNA TGCGCCAGCAGTTTAGGGACTAGCGGGGGGTTCGGAGAGACCCAGTACTTC. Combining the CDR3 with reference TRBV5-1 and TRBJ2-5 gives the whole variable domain KAGVTQTPRYLIKTRGQQVTLSCSPISGHRSVSWYQQTPGQGLQFLFEYFSETQRNKGNFPGRFSGRQFSNSRSEMNVSTLELGDSALYLCASSLGTSGGFGETQYFGPGTRLLVL.

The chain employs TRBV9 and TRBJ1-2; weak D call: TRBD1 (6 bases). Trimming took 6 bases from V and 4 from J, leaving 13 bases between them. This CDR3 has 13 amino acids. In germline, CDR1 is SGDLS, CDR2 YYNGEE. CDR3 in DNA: TGTGCCAGCATGCGGACAGCCTCCTATGGCTACACCTTC. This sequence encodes CASMRTASYGYTF. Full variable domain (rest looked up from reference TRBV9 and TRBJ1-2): DSGVTQTPKHLITATGQRVTLRCSPRSGDLSVYWYQQSLDQGLQFLIQYYNGEERAKGNILERFSAQQFPDLHSELNLSSLELGDSALYFCASMRTASYGYTFGSGTRLTVV.

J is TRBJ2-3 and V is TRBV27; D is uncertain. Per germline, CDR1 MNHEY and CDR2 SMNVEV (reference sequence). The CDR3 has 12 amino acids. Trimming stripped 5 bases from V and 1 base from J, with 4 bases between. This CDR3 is CASSTRTDTQYF. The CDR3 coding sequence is TGTGCCAGCAGTACACGCACAGATACGCAGTATTTT.

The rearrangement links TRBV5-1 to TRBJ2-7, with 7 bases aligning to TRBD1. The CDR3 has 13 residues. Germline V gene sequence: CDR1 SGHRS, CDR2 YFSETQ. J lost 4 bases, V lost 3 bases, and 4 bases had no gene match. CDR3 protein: CASSYGTAYEQYF. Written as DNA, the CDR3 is TGCGCCAGCAGCTACGGGACAGCTTACGAGCAGTACTTC.

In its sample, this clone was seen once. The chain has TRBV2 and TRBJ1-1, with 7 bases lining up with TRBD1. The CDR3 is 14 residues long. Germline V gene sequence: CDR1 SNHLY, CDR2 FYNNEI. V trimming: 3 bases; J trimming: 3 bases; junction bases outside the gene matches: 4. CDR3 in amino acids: CASSEEDRYTEAFF. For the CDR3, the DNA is TGTGCCAGCAGTGAGGAGGACAGGTACACTGAAGCTTTCTTT.

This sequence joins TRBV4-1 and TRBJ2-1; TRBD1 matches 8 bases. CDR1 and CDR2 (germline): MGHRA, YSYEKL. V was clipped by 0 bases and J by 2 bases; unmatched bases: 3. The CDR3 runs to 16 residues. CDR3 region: CASSQEGTGAYNEQFF. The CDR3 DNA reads TGCGCCAGCAGCCAAGAAGGGACAGGAGCCTACAATGAGCAGTTCTTC.

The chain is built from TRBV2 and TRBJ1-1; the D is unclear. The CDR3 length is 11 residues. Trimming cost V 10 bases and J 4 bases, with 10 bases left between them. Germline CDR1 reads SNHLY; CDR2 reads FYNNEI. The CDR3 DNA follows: TGTGCCATACCCGTTATCACTGAAGCTTTCTTT. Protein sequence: CAIPVITEAFF.

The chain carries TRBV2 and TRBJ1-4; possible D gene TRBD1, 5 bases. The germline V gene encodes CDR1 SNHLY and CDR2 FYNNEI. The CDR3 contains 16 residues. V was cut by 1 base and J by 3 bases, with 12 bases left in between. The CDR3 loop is CASSEVEGLPNEKLFF. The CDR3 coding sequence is TGTGCCAGCAGTGAAGTAGAGGGGCTGCCTAATGAAAAACTGTTTTTT.

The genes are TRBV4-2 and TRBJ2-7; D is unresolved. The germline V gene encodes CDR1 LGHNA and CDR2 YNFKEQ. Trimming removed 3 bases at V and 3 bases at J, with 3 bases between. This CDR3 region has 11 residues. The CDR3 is CASSHGYEQYF. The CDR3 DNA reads TGTGCCAGCAGCCATGGCTACGAGCAGTACTTC.

The chain's CDR3 is CASSRDSFDTGELFF. The DNA of the CDR3 is TGTGCCAGCAGTCGGGACAGTTTCGACACCGGGGAGCTGTTTTTT. The genes are TRBV28 and TRBJ2-2, with 7 positions matching TRBD1. The CDR3 has 15 amino acids. V lost 5 bases to trimming and J lost 3 bases; unmatched junction nucleotides: 6. Germline CDR1 MDHEN, CDR2 SYDVKM.

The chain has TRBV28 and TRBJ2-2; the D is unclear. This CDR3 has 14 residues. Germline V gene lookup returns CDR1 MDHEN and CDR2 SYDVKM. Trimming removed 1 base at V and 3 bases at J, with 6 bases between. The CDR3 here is CASSLSRHTGELFF. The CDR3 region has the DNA TGTGCCAGCAGTTTATCTCGTCACACCGGGGAGCTGTTTTTT. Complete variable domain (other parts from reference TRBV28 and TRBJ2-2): DVKVTQSSRYLVKRTGEKVFLECVQDMDHENMFWYRQDPGLGLRLIYFSYDVKMKEKGDIPEGYSVSREKKERFSLILESASTNQTSMYLCASSLSRHTGELFFGEGSRLTVL.

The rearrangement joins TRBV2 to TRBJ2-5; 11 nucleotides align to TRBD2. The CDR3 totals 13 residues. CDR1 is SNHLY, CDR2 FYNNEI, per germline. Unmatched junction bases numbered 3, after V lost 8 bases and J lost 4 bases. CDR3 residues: CASVGLAGETQYF. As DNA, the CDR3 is TGTGCCAGCGTAGGACTAGCGGGAGAGACCCAGTACTTC. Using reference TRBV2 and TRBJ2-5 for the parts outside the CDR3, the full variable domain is EPEVTQTPSHQVTQMGQEVILRCVPISNHLYFYWYRQILGQKVEFLVSFYNNEISEKSEIFDDQFSVERPDGSNFTLKIRSTKLEDSAMYFCASVGLAGETQYFGPGTRLLVL.

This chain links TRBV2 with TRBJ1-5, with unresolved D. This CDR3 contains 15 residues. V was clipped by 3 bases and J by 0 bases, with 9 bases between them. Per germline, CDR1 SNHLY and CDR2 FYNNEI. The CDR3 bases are TGTGCCAGCAGTGAGCGGACGGGTAGCAATCAGCCCCAGCATTTT. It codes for CASSERTGSNQPQHF.

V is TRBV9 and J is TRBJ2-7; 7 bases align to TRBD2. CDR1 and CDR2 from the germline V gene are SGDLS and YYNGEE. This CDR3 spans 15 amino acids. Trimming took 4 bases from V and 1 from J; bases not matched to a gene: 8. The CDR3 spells CASSSGGSTSYEQYF. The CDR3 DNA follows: TGTGCCAGCAGCTCCGGGGGGTCAACATCCTACGAGCAGTACTTC.